This TCR beta chain derives from a study of T cells in Graves' hyperthyroidism and ophthalmopathy. General study points: Ophthalmopathy got predicted by the model a median roughly 6.4 months before its onset.

Authors of the study amplified TCR beta CDR3 regions from RNA transcripts. During a first-round RT-PCR of the TCR CDR3, the HTBI primer set was used. TCRdb ran MiXCR on the multiplex PCR reads and lists one entry per CDR3 protein. The sample records 140,000 or so distinct CDR3 sequences, approximately 24% being singletons. Of note for this clonotype: As yet, its antigen is unknown.

J was trimmed by 7 bases and V by 9 bases; bases with no gene match: 6. The CDR3 runs 13 residues. Germline assignment: CDR1 MNHNS and CDR2 SASEGT. Specimen: blood. The TCR comes from a woman between 45 and 65 years old with Graves' hyperthyroidism that later progressed to Graves' ophthalmopathy. The gene calls are TRBV6-1 and TRBJ1-4; TRBD1 matches 9 bases. Here the CDR3 DNA reads TGTGCCAGTCAAGGGACAGGGCGTGAAAAACTGTTTTTT. It yields the protein CASQGTGREKLFF.